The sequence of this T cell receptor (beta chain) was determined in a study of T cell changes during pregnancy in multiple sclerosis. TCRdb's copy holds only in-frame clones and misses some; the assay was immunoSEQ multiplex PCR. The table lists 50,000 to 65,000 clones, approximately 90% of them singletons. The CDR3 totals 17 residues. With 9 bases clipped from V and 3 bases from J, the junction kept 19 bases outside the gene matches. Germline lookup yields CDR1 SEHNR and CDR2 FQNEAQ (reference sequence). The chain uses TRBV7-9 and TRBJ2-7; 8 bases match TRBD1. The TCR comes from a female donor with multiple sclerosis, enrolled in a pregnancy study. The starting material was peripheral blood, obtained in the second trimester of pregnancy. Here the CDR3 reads CASARGIGQGGIYEQYF. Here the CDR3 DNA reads TGTGCCAGTGCTAGGGGTATCGGACAGGGTGGGATCTACGAGCAGTACTTC.